This T cell receptor (beta chain) was identified in a study of T-cell reconstitution after alpha-beta-depleted transplantation in children. With respect to this clonotype: Its ends do not fully match the called genes, so a read error is possible.

The germline V gene has CDR1 SGHAT and CDR2 FQNNGV. The CDR3 spans 13 residues. Preparing the TCRbeta library involved the use of unique molecular identifiers. Using its own MiXCR run on the PCR reads, TCRdb lists one record per CDR3 protein. The sample has about 460,000 distinct CDR3 sequences, more than 9% seen once. This receptor was identified in a child under 10 years old with inherited bone marrow failure, due to receive a stem cell transplant. This sequence joins TRBV11-2 and TRBJ2-5; D unresolved. Specimen: PBMCs, collected before TCRalphabeta/CD19-depleted stem cell transplant. CDR3 bases: TGTGCCACCAGCTTAGGTTGGCAAGAGACCCAGTACTTC. Residues: CATSLGWQETQYF. Looking up the rest from reference TRBV11-2 and TRBJ2-5 gives the full variable domain: EAGVAQSPRYKIIEKRQSVAFWCNPISGHATLYWYQQILGQGPKLLIQFQNNGVVDDSQLPKDRFSAERLKGVDSTLKIQPAKLEDSAVYLCATSLGWQETQYFGPGTRLLVL.